This T cell receptor (beta chain) is drawn from a study of shared clonotypes between healthy human individuals. Whole-study results and caveats: Naive subsets typically showed greater estimated richness than memory subsets. Depth of sequencing was expected to influence donor clonotype sharing.

Of note for this clone: What it binds is unknown.

As defined, naive CD8 cells were CD45RO-negative and positively selected for CCR7, with terminally differentiated effector memory CD45RA+ cells excluded. The repertoire was sequenced with immunoSEQ multiplex PCR; TCRdb's copy has only in-frame clones and lacks some. In the table there are 650,000 to 800,000 clones, roughly 94% of which are singletons. The specimen sequenced was naive CD8+ T cells sorted from blood. The TCR was taken from a man aged 25 to 40 in good health.

The CDR3 is CASSPTGGSSYEQYF. The CDR3 DNA reads TGTGCCAGCAGCCCTACTGGCGGGAGTTCCTACGAGCAGTACTTC. The rearrangement uses TRBV9 and TRBJ2-7, with TRBD2 identical over 7 bases. CDR3 length: 15 amino acids. Germline CDR1 reads SGDLS; CDR2 reads YYNGEE. With 4 bases clipped from V and 1 base from J, the junction kept 8 bases outside the gene matches. Combining the CDR3 with reference TRBV9 and TRBJ2-7 gives the whole variable domain DSGVTQTPKHLITATGQRVTLRCSPRSGDLSVYWYQQSLDQGLQFLIQYYNGEERAKGNILERFSAQQFPDLHSELNLSSLELGDSALYFCASSPTGGSSYEQYFGPGTRLTVT.